The 2 T cell receptor beta chains in this list originate from one sample, sequenced in a study of CD8 T cells in ankylosing spondylitis. TCRdb re-derived calls from the 5' RACE reads in MiXCR, one entry per CDR3 protein. The sample includes about 240,000 distinct CDR3 sequences, around 7.8% of them seen just once. Sample: blood, either unsorted or a sorted T cell fraction (not recorded which). The source is a male donor with ankylosing spondylitis or in good health (not recorded which).

The V and J genes are TRBV15 and TRBJ2-7, with D unclear. Germline V CDR1 and CDR2: LNHNV, YYDKDF (reference sequence). The germline V and J ends were trimmed by 1 base and 1 base, with 11 bases remaining between them. This CDR3 is built from 15 residues. DNA of the CDR3: TGTGCCACCAGCAGAGGTGGACCACTATCCTACGAGCAGTACTTC. It is translated as CATSRGGPLSYEQYF.

In this sample, this clonotype turned up a few times. This rearrangement joins TRBV20-1 to TRBJ2-1; TRBD2 might be the D (6 bases). V lost 5 bases and J lost 0, with 11 bases in between. Germline values: CDR1 DFQATT, CDR2 SNEGSKA (reference sequence). The CDR3 length is 14 residues. CDR3 protein: CSARDLSSYNEQFF. CDR3 coding DNA: TGCAGTGCTCGGGACTTGAGCTCCTACAATGAGCAGTTCTTC.